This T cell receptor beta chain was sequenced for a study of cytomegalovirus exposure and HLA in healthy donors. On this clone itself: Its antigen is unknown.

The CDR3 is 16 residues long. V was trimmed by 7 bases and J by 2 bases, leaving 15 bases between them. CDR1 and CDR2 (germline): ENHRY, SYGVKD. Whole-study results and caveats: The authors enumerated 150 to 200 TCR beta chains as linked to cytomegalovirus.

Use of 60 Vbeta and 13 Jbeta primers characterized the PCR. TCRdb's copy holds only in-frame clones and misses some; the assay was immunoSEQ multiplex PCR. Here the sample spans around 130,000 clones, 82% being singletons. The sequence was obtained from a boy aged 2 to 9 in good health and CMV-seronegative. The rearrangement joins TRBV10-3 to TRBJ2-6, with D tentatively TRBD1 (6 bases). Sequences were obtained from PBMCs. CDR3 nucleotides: TGTGCCATCACATCAACAGGGCTAACTGGGGCCAACGTCCTGACTTTC. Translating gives CAITSTGLTGANVLTF.